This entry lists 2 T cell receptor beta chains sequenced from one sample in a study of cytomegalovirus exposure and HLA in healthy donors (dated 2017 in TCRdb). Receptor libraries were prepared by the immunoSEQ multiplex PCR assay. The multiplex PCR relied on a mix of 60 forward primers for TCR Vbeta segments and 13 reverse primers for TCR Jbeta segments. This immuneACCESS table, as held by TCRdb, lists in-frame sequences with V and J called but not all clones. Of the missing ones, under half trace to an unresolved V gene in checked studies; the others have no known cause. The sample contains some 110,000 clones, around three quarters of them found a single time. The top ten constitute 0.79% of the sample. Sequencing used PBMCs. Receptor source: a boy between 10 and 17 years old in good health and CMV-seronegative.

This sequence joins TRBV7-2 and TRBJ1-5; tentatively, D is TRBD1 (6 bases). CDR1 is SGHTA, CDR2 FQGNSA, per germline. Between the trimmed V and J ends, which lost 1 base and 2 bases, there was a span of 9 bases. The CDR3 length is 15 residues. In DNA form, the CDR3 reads TGTGCCAGCAGCTTAGGGGGGCCGGGCAATCAGCCCCAGCATTTT. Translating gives CASSLGGPGNQPQHF.

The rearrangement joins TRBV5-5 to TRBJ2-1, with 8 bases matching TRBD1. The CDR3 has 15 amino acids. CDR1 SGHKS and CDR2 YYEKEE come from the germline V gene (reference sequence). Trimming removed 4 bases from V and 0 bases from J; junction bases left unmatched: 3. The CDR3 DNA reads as TGTGCCAGCAGCCAAGGACAGGGCTCCTACAATGAGCAGTTCTTC. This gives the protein CASSQGQGSYNEQFF.